The entry below describes one TCR beta chain. The antigen is undetermined. The sample belongs to a study of response to subunit inactivated influenza vaccine. Findings of the study overall: Every seasonal influenza vaccination brings in few new T cells, the authors suggested.

Using its own MiXCR run on the RT-PCR reads, TCRdb lists one record per CDR3 protein. The sample includes around 500,000 distinct CDR3 sequences, approximately 10% seen only once; the top ten take about an eighth. Germline V lookup: CDR1 LGHDT, CDR2 YNNKEL (reference sequence). V was shortened by 3 bases and J by 9 bases, with 12 bases between the two germline ends. This CDR3 region has 14 residues. This clonotype originated in a man aged 45-65 years who received an inactivated influenza vaccine. This sample comprised PBMCs from blood, obtained more than 35 days after vaccination. This chain joins TRBV3-1 and TRBJ1-6; D might be TRBD1 (6 bases). The chain's CDR3 is CASSHGQSGSPLHF. The CDR3 DNA reads as TGTGCCAGCAGCCATGGACAGTCAGGTTCACCCCTCCACTTT.